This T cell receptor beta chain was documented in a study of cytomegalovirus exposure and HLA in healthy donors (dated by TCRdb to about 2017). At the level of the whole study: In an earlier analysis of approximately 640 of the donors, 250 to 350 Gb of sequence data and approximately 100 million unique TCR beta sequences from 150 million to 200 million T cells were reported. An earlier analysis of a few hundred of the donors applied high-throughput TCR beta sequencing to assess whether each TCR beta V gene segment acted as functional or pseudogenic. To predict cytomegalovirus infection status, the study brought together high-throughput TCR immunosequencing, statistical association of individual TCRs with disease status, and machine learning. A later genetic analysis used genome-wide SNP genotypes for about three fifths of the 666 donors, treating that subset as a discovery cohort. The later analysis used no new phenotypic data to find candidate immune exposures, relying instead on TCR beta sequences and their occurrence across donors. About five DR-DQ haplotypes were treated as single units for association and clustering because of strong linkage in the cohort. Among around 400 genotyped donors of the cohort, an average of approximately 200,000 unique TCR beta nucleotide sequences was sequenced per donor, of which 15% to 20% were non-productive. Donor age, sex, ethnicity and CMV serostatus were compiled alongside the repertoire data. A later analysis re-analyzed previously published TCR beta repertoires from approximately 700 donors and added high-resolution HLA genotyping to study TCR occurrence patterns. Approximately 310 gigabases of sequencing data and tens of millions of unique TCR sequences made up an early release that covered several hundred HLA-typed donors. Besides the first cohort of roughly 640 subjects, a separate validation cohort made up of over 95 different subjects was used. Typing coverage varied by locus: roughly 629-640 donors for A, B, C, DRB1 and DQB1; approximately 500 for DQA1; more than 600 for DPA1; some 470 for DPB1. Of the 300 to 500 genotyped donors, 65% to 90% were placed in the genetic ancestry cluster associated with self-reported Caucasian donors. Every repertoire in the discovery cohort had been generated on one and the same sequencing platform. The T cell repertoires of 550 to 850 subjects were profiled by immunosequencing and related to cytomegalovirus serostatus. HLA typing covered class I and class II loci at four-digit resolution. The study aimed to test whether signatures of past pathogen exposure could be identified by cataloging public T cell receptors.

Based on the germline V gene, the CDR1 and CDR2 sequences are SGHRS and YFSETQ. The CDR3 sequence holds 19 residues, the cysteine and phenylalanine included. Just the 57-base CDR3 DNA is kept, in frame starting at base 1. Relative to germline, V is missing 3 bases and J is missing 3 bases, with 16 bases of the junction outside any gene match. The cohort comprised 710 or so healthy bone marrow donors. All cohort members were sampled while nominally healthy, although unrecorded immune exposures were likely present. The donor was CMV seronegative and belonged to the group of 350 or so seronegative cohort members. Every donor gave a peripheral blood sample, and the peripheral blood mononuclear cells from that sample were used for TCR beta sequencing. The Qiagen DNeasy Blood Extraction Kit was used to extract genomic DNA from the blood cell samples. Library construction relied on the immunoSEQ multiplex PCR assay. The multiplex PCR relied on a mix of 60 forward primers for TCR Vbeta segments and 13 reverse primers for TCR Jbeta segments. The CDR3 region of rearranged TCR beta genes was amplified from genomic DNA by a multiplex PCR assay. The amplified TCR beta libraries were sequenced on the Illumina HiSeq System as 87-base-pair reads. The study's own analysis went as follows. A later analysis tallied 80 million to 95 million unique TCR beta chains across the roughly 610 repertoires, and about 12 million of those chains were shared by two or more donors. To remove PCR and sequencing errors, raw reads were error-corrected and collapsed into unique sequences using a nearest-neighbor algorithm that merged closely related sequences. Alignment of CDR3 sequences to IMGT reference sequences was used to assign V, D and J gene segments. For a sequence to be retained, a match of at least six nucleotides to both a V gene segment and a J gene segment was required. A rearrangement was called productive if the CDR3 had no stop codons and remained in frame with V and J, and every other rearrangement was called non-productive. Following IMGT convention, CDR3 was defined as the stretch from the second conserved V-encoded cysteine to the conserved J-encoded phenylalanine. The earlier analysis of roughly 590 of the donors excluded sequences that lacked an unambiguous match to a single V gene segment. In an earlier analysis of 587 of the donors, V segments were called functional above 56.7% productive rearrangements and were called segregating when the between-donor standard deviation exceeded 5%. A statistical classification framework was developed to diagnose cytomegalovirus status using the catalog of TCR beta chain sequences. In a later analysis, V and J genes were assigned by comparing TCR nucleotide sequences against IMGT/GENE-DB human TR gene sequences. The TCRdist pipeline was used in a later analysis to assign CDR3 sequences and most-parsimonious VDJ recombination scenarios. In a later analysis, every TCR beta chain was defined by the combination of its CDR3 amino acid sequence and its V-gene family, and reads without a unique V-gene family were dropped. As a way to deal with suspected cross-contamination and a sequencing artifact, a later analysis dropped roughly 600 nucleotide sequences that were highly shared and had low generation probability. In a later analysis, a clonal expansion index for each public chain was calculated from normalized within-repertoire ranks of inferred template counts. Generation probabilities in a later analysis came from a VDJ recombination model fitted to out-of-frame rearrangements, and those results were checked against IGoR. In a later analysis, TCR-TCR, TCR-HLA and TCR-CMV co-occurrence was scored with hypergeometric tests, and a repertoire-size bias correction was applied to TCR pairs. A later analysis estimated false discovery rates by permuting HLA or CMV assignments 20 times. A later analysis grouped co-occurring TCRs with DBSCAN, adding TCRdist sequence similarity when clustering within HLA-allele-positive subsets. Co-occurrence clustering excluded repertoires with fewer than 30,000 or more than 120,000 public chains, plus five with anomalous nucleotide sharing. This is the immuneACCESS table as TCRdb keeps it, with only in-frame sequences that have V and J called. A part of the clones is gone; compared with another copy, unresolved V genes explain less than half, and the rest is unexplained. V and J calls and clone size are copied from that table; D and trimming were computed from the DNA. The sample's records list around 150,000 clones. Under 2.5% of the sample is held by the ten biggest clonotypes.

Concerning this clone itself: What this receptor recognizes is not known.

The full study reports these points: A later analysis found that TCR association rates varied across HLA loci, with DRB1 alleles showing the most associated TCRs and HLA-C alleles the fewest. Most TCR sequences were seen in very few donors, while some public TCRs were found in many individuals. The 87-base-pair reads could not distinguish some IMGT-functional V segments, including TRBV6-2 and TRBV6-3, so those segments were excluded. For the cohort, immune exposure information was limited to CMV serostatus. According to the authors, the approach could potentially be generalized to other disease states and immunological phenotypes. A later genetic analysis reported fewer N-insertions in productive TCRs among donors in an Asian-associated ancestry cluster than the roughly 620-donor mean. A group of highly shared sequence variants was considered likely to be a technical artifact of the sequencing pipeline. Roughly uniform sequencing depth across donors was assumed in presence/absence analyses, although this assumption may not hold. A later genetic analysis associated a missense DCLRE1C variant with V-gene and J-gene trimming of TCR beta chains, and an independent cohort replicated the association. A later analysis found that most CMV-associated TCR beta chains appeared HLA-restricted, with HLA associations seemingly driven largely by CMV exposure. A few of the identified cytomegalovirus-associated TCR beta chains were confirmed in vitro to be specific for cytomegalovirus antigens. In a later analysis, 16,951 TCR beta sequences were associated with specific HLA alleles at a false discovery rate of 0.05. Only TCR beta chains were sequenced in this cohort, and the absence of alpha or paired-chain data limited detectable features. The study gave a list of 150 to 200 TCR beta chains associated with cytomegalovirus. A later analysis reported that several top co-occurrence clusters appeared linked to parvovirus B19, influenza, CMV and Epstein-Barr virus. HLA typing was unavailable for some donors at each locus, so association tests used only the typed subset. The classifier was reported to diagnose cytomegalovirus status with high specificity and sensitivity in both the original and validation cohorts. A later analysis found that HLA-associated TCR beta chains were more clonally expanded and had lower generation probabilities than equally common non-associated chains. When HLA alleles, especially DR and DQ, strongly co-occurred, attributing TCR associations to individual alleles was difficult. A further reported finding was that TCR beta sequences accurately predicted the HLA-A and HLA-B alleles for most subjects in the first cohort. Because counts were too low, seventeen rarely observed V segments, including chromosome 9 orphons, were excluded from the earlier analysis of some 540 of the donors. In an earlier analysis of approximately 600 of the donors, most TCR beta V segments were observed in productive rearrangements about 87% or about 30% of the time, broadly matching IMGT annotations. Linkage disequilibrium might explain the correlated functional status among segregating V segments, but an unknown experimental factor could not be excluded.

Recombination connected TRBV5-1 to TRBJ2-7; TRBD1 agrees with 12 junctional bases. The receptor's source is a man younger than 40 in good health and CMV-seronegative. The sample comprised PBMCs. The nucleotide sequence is TGCGCCAGCAGCTGGCCTAATGGGGACAGGGGGCGAGGGGTCTACGAGCAGTACTTC. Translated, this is CASSWPNGDRGRGVYEQYF.